The 27 T cell receptor beta chains below come from one sample, sequenced in a study of beta chain features in type 1 diabetes. The study reverse transcribed the entire isolated RNA, so it sequenced expressed TCRB transcripts. Using immunoSEQ multiplex PCR, the repertoire was profiled, and TCRdb retains in-frame clones only, with some absent. Found here are fewer than 550,000 clones, roughly an eighth of them singletons; the top ten hold 0.045% to 0.05%. The sequenced material came from naive CD4+ T cells from blood. The source of these receptors is a woman under 30 in good health.

In this sample, this clone turned up a few times. This sequence joins TRBV4-2 and TRBJ2-5; 9 bases match TRBD2. Germline V gene sequence: CDR1 LGHNA, CDR2 YNFKEQ. Trimming at V came to 3 bases and at J to 5 bases, leaving 25 bases not matched to a gene. CDR3 length: 21 amino acids. The CDR3: CASSHGSGLADKVPARETQYF. Written as DNA, the CDR3 is TGTGCCAGCAGCCATGGCTCGGGACTAGCAGATAAAGTACCAGCACGGGAGACCCAGTACTTC.

The chain combines TRBV10-2 with TRBJ2-7, with D unclear. The germline V and J ends were trimmed by 3 bases and 3 bases, with 3 bases remaining between them. The CDR3 is made up of 11 amino acids. CDR1 and CDR2 (germline): WSHSY, SAAADI. The CDR3 nucleotides are TGCGCCAGCAGTGATCTCTACGAGCAGTACGTC. This codes for CASSDLYEQYV.

The V and J genes are TRBV7-6 and TRBJ2-1; 8 bases fit TRBD1. The CDR3 totals 16 residues. Unmatched junction bases numbered 9, after V lost 1 base and J lost 7 bases. CDR1 is SGHVS, CDR2 FNYEAQ, per germline. CDR3 in DNA: TGTGCCAGCAGCTTAGGTCTACAGGGGGATCTGAATGAGCAGTTCTTC. Protein: CASSLGLQGDLNEQFF.

V and J are TRBV2 and TRBJ2-1; D is ambiguous. Between the trimmed V and J ends, which lost 8 bases and 8 bases, there was a span of 22 bases. CDR3 length: 15 residues. The germline V gene has CDR1 SNHLY and CDR2 FYNNEI. The DNA for the CDR3 is TGTGCCAGCCAAATACCGCGCAGTGCTGTGGATGAGCAGTTCTTC. Its protein product is CASQIPRSAVDEQFF.

This clone came up a few times. The gene calls are TRBV9 and TRBJ2-3; D is tentatively TRBD1 or TRBD2 (6 bases each). The CDR3 is 13 residues long. Between the trimmed V and J ends, which lost 1 base and 6 bases, there was a span of 9 bases. CDR1 is SGDLS, CDR2 YYNGEE, per germline. DNA of the CDR3: TGTGCCAGCAGCGTACGGGGGCTTGATACGCAGTATTTT. Amino acids: CASSVRGLDTQYF. Full variable domain (missing parts from reference TRBV9 and TRBJ2-3): DSGVTQTPKHLITATGQRVTLRCSPRSGDLSVYWYQQSLDQGLQFLIQYYNGEERAKGNILERFSAQQFPDLHSELNLSSLELGDSALYFCASSVRGLDTQYFGPGTRLTVL.

This clone was seen a few times. This chain connects TRBV7-8 to TRBJ2-1; D is uncertain. Trimming took 5 bases from V and 5 from J, leaving 10 bases between them. The CDR3 is 13 residues long. Looked up from germline, CDR1 is SGHVS and CDR2 is FQNEAQ. The CDR3 nucleotides read TGTGCCAGCAGCCGAACCCTGGACAATGAGCAGTTCTTC. Its protein is CASSRTLDNEQFF.

This clone has only a few counts. The chain combines TRBV18 with TRBJ1-1, with 9 positions matching TRBD1. CDR1 KGHSH and CDR2 LQKENI come from the germline V gene. The CDR3 is 16 residues long. The J segment lost 5 bases and the V segment lost 2 bases, leaving 9 bases of the junction unmatched. CDR3 protein: CASSPYGTGILTEAFF. CDR3 DNA sequence: TGTGCCAGCTCACCATACGGGACAGGGATATTAACTGAAGCTTTCTTT.

In this sample, this clone turned up a few times. CDR3 residues: CAATGTAVNEQFF. DNA for the CDR3: TGTGCCGCTACGGGGACGGCAGTTAATGAGCAGTTCTTC. This chain joins TRBV4-2 and TRBJ2-1, with D perhaps matching TRBD1 or TRBD2 (5 bases each). Per germline, CDR1 LGHNA and CDR2 YNFKEQ. V was trimmed by 11 bases and J by 7 bases, leaving 18 bases between them. The CDR3 loop spans 13 amino acids.

This chain joins TRBV9 and TRBJ2-2; D is perhaps TRBD1 or TRBD2 (6 bases each). Per germline, CDR1 SGDLS and CDR2 YYNGEE. Trimming removed 5 bases from V and 4 bases from J, with 21 bases in between. This CDR3 has 17 residues. CDR3 in amino acids: CASSSLLGGPGTGELFF. In DNA form, the CDR3 reads TGTGCCAGCAGTTCCCTCTTGGGGGGCCCGGGCACCGGGGAGCTGTTTTTT.

This clone occurred many times. The V gene is TRBV4-3, the J gene TRBJ2-5; the D gene is possibly TRBD1 (5 bases). Germline values: CDR1 LGHNA, CDR2 YSLEER. This CDR3 region has 15 residues. V shed 0 bases and J shed 7 bases, with 15 bases lying between them. CDR3: CASSQDSMGTGTQYF. The DNA of the CDR3 is TGCGCCAGCAGCCAAGATTCAATGGGTACAGGGACCCAGTACTTC.

The V and J genes are TRBV11-1 and TRBJ2-5, with D possibly matching TRBD1 (5 bases). Germline V gives CDR1 SGHAT, CDR2 FQDESV (reference sequence). This CDR3 has 13 amino acids. V lost 4 bases and J 4 bases, leaving 10 bases between the germline ends. This chain's CDR3 is CASSSRRGETQYF. In DNA, the CDR3 is TGTGCCAGCAGCTCAAGAAGGGGAGAGACCCAGTACTTC.

The genes are TRBV7-2 and TRBJ1-1; unclear D gene. The V gene lost 2 bases and the J gene lost 10 bases, with 11 bases spanning the gap. The CDR3 extends over 12 amino acids. Germline CDR1 reads SGHTA; CDR2 reads FQGNSA. CDR3 sequence: CASSLSLESAFF. The CDR3 DNA follows: TGTGCCAGCAGCTTATCTTTGGAGTCAGCTTTCTTT.

This clone appeared a few times. The V gene is TRBV5-1, the J gene TRBJ2-7; 8 bases align to TRBD2. The V and J ends lost 6 bases and 3 bases, in that order; junction bases with no gene match: 8. CDR3 length: 14 residues. Per germline, CDR1 SGHRS and CDR2 YFSETQ. The CDR3 nucleotides read TGCGCCAGCAAGGTTCGGGAGGGCCACTACGAGCAGTACTTC. This translates into CASKVREGHYEQYF.

The chain employs TRBV4-3 and TRBJ2-7; D is perhaps TRBD1 (5 bases). The CDR3 is 15 amino acids. Trimming removed 4 bases from V and 6 bases from J, with 19 bases in between. Germline CDR1 is LGHNA and CDR2 is YSLEER. The CDR3 loop reads CASSPTGMGQGEQYV. As DNA, the CDR3 is TGCGCCAGCAGCCCGACCGGAATGGGGCAAGGCGAGCAGTACGTC.

This clone was seen a handful of times. This rearrangement joins TRBV7-9 to TRBJ2-3, with D possibly called TRBD1 or TRBD2 (5 bases each). Germline CDR1 reads SEHNR; CDR2 reads FQNEAQ (reference sequence). CDR3 length: 16 amino acids. V was trimmed by 0 bases and J by 6 bases, leaving 16 bases between them. CDR3 protein: CASSLAGDPGIDTQYF. In nucleotides, the CDR3 is TGTGCCAGCAGCTTAGCCGGGGACCCTGGGATCGATACGCAGTATTTT.

This sequence joins TRBV15 and TRBJ1-2; D unclear. V dropped 2 bases and J dropped 4 bases, with 11 bases sitting between them. CDR1 is LNHNV and CDR2 is YYDKDF in the germline V gene (reference sequence). The CDR3 is 14 residues long. The CDR3 DNA follows: TGTGCCACCAGCAGATCTTCCGGCCTCTATGGCTACACCTTC. Its translation is CATSRSSGLYGYTF.

The table lists this clone with a few counts. The CDR3 DNA sequence: TGCAGCGTCGGCCGACAGGGTCAAGAGACCCAGTACTTC. Translated: CSVGRQGQETQYF. The V gene is TRBV29-1, the J gene TRBJ2-5; 7 bases agree with TRBD1. Germline V gene sequence: CDR1 SQVTM, CDR2 ANQGSEA. The J segment lost 2 bases and the V segment lost 6 bases, leaving 6 bases of the junction unmatched. This CDR3 region has 13 residues. Based on the CDR3 plus reference TRBV29-1 and TRBJ2-5, the full variable domain is SAVISQKPSRDICQRGTSLTIQCQVDSQVTMMFWYRQQPGQSLTLIATANQGSEATYESGFVIDKFPISRPNLTFSTLTVSNMSPEDSSIYLCSVGRQGQETQYFGPGTRLLVL.

This clone was seen a few times. The chain uses TRBV7-2 and TRBJ2-7; D is unclear. The CDR3 has 14 amino acids. Germline CDR1 SGHTA, CDR2 FQGNSA. Trimming took 2 bases from V and 0 from J, leaving 8 bases between them. The CDR3 reads CASSLKLSSYEQYF. CDR3 bases: TGTGCCAGCAGCTTAAAGCTGAGCTCCTACGAGCAGTACTTC.

The V and J genes are TRBV6-5 and TRBJ2-7, with D perhaps assigned TRBD1 or TRBD2 (6 bases each). There are 11 residues in the CDR3. Trimming shortened V by 7 bases and J by 7 bases, and 11 bases separated the two germline ends. Germline V gene data show CDR1 as MNHEY and CDR2 as SVGAGI. The CDR3 bases are TGTGCCAGCACCGGGGGACAAGAGCAGTACTTC. Protein product: CASTGGQEQYF.

This rearrangement joins TRBV7-9 to TRBJ1-2; TRBD1 matches at 7 bases. Per germline, CDR1 SEHNR and CDR2 FQNEAQ (reference sequence). The J segment lost 2 bases and the V segment lost 6 bases, leaving 3 bases of the junction unmatched. The CDR3 totals 13 residues. This chain's CDR3 is CASRRDSNYGYTF. The CDR3 nucleotides read TGTGCCAGCAGGCGGGACAGCAACTATGGCTACACCTTC.

This clone was counted only a few times. The V gene is TRBV7-2, the J gene TRBJ1-3; D unresolved. V was pared by 3 bases and J by 2 bases, with 5 bases between. Germline assignment: CDR1 SGHTA and CDR2 FQGNSA. The CDR3 runs to 13 residues. As DNA, the CDR3 is TGTGCCAGCAGCTTCGACCCTGGAAACACCATATATTTT. It is translated as CASSFDPGNTIYF. Using reference TRBV7-2 and TRBJ1-3 for the parts outside the CDR3, the full variable domain is GAGVSQSPSNKVTEKGKDVELRCDPISGHTALYWYRQSLGQGLEFLIYFQGNSAPDKSGLPSDRFSAERTGGSVSTLTIQRTQQEDSAVYLCASSFDPGNTIYFGEGSWLTVV.

This clone was seen more than once but under ten times. The V and J genes are TRBV18 and TRBJ2-6; D uncertain. Trimming took off 1 base at V and 0 bases at J, with 4 bases between the two ends. The CDR3 totals 15 residues. Germline V CDR1 and CDR2: KGHSH, LQKENI. Here the CDR3 reads CASSPRNSGANVLTF. The CDR3 DNA reads TGTGCCAGCTCACCACGGAACTCTGGGGCCAACGTCCTGACTTTC.

This clone was observed a few times. The rearrangement uses TRBV5-1 and TRBJ2-1; D not resolved. Germline V gene lookup returns CDR1 SGHRS and CDR2 YFSETQ. V was pared by 4 bases and J by 8 bases, with 13 bases between. The CDR3 runs to 13 residues. CDR3 in DNA: TGCGCCAGCAGCGCCCTACTGCTGGATGAGCAGTTCTTC. Its translation: CASSALLLDEQFF.

The chain combines TRBV29-1 with TRBJ1-1, with D hard to call. Germline lookup yields CDR1 SQVTM and CDR2 ANQGSEA. This CDR3 is built from 12 residues. Trimming left V 6 bases short and J 0 bases short, with 8 bases between. This chain's CDR3 is CSVQGMNTEAFF. In DNA, the CDR3 is TGCAGCGTGCAAGGGATGAACACTGAAGCTTTCTTT.

This clone was counted between two and nine times. This chain joins TRBV25-1 and TRBJ1-2; no reliable D call. V was shortened by 1 base and J by 8 bases, with 14 bases between the two germline ends. The CDR3 extends over 14 amino acids. Germline assignment: CDR1 MGHDK and CDR2 SYGVNS. The CDR3 DNA follows: TGTGCCAGCAGTGAATTACAGCCTCCACGGGGCTACACCTTC. Residues: CASSELQPPRGYTF.

This clone showed up just a few times. This rearrangement joins TRBV7-2 to TRBJ2-1, with D maybe TRBD1 (5 bases). Trimming removed 2 bases from V and 5 bases from J, with 7 bases in between. CDR1 and CDR2 from the germline V gene are SGHTA and FQGNSA. The CDR3 has 13 residues. The CDR3 DNA is TGTGCCAGCAGCTTATCCAGGGACAATGAGCAGTTCTTC. This encodes CASSLSRDNEQFF.

The chain joins TRBV6-5 to TRBJ2-5; D is unresolved. In germline, CDR1 is MNHEY, CDR2 SVGAGI. CDR3 length: 13 residues. Trimming took off 0 bases at V and 12 bases at J, with 14 bases between the two ends. DNA for the CDR3: TGTGCCAGCAGTTACTCAACGAGTTCAGCTGAGTACTTC. The encoded protein is CASSYSTSSAEYF.